Each of the 26 T cell receptor beta chains below was sequenced from the same sample in a study of blood T cell repertoires in COVID-19. Using immunoSEQ multiplex PCR, the repertoire was profiled, and TCRdb retains in-frame clones only, with some absent. The table has over 200,000 clones, approximately 91% seen once; the top ten hold just over 0.7%. Sequencing was done on a sample of peripheral blood. These receptors originate from a man in his forties with acute or convalescent COVID-19.

The gene calls are TRBV6-4 and TRBJ2-3, with TRBD2 matching 15 bases. In germline, CDR1 is MRHNA, CDR2 SNTAGT. The junction had 3 bases not matched to a gene; V was cut back by 4 bases and J by 4 bases. The CDR3 is 16 amino acids. CDR3 residues: CASSAGLAGGPDTQYF. CDR3 nucleotides: TGTGCCAGCAGTGCCGGACTAGCGGGGGGGCCAGATACGCAGTATTTT.

In its sample, this clone was seen once. Other DNA sequences in this specimen translate into the identical CDR3. The V call is TRBV11-2, the J call TRBJ2-3; D is perhaps TRBD2 (6 bases). V gave up 6 bases and J gave up 0 bases, with 13 bases separating them. The CDR3 has 15 amino acids. The germline gives CDR1 SGHAT, CDR2 FQNNGV. The CDR3 loop reads CASSQSSGSTDTQYF. CDR3 coding DNA: TGTGCCAGCAGTCAGAGTAGCGGCAGCACAGATACGCAGTATTTT. Based on the CDR3 plus reference TRBV11-2 and TRBJ2-3, the full variable domain is EAGVAQSPRYKIIEKRQSVAFWCNPISGHATLYWYQQILGQGPKLLIQFQNNGVVDDSQLPKDRFSAERLKGVDSTLKIQPAKLEDSAVYLCASSQSSGSTDTQYFGPGTRLTVL.

This rearrangement joins TRBV2 to TRBJ1-2; 10 positions agree with TRBD1. Unmatched junction bases numbered 6, after V lost 7 bases and J lost 4 bases. Germline loops: CDR1 SNHLY, CDR2 FYNNEI. CDR3 length: 14 residues. CDR3: CASNRDRGGYGYTF. DNA of the CDR3: TGTGCCAGCAACCGGGACAGGGGCGGCTATGGCTACACCTTC.

V gene TRBV6-1 combines with J gene TRBJ1-2; 10 nucleotides align to TRBD1. CDR3 length: 16 residues. The trim removed 3 bases at V and 8 bases at J, leaving 12 bases unmatched. CDR1 is MNHNS and CDR2 is SASEGT in the germline V gene. The CDR3 reads CASSETGGAGLGGYTF. The CDR3 DNA is TGTGCCAGCAGTGAGACAGGGGGCGCCGGTTTAGGGGGCTACACCTTC.

This clone was detected once. V and J are TRBV30 and TRBJ2-4; D not certain. The germline CDR1 and CDR2 sequences are GTSNPN and SVGIG (reference sequence). This CDR3 is 14 amino acids long. Trimming removed 4 bases from V and 5 bases from J, with 15 bases in between. The CDR3 region is CAWTPRGRENIQYF. The CDR3 DNA follows: TGTGCCTGGACCCCTCGCGGCCGCGAAAACATTCAGTACTTC.

The chain combines TRBV7-2 with TRBJ1-5; D perhaps matches TRBD1 (5 bases). CDR3 size: 16 residues. Per the germline V gene, CDR1 is SGHTA and CDR2 is FQGNSA. Trimming left V 1 base short and J 10 bases short, with 20 bases between. The CDR3 loop reads CASSLVGLGGMEPQHF. CDR3 nucleotide sequence: TGTGCCAGCAGCTTAGTGGGGCTGGGGGGGATGGAACCCCAGCATTTT.

The chain has TRBV6-6 and TRBJ2-5; 7 bases align to TRBD2. Germline loops: CDR1 MNHNY, CDR2 SVGAGI (reference sequence). The ends lost 6 bases at V and 2 bases at J; junction bases unmatched: 9. The CDR3 is made up of 15 amino acids. This CDR3 is CASSKLAPPQETQYF. CDR3 DNA: TGTGCCAGCAGCAAACTAGCGCCCCCACAAGAGACCCAGTACTTC.

The chain has TRBV30 and TRBJ1-4, with D tentatively TRBD1 (5 bases). The germline gives CDR1 GTSNPN, CDR2 SVGIG (reference sequence). There are 15 residues in the CDR3. Deletions cut 6 bases from V and 0 bases from J, with 14 bases between. CDR3: CACRVRGATNEKLFF. In nucleotides, the CDR3 is TGTGCCTGTAGGGTTCGGGGGGCAACTAATGAAAAACTGTTTTTT. The full variable domain, completed using reference TRBV30 and TRBJ1-4, is SQTIHQWPATLVQPVGSPLSLECTVEGTSNPNLYWYRQAAGRGLQLLFYSVGIGQISSEVPQNLSASRPQDRQFILSSKKLLLSDSGFYLCACRVRGATNEKLFFGSGTQLSVL.

This chain uses TRBV19 with TRBJ1-2; a possible D gene is TRBD1 (5 bases). Germline lookup yields CDR1 LNHDA and CDR2 SQIVND (reference sequence). This CDR3 contains 15 residues. V lost 8 bases and J 2 bases, leaving 18 bases between the germline ends. The CDR3 protein is CASRSGNNFNYGYTF. CDR3 in DNA: TGTGCCAGTCGGTCAGGGAACAATTTCAACTATGGCTACACCTTC.

The chain carries TRBV4-2 and TRBJ2-3; 10 nucleotides agree with TRBD2. The CDR3 length is 17 residues. In germline, CDR1 is LGHNA, CDR2 YNFKEQ. With V trimmed by 3 bases and J by 1 base, 7 bases remained unmatched. CDR3 in DNA: TGTGCCAGCAGCCAGAGGGAGACTAGCGGGCGCACAGATACGCAGTATTTT. Translation: CASSQRETSGRTDTQYF.

V gene TRBV6-6 combines with J gene TRBJ1-5; perhaps TRBD1 as D (5 bases). The germline CDR1 and CDR2 sequences are MNHNY and SVGAGI (reference sequence). This CDR3 has 15 residues. Trimming removed 0 bases at V and 0 bases at J, with 6 bases between. The CDR3: CASSYSTDSNQPQHF. The DNA of the CDR3 is TGTGCCAGCAGTTACTCGACAGATAGCAATCAGCCCCAGCATTTT.

This clone was observed a few times. The rearrangement uses TRBV19 and TRBJ2-5; D possibly corresponds to TRBD1 (5 bases). V shed 6 bases and J shed 3 bases, with 5 bases lying between them. CDR3 size: 11 residues. Germline lookup yields CDR1 LNHDA and CDR2 SQIVND (reference sequence). This CDR3 reads CASSREETQYF. CDR3 nucleotide sequence: TGTGCCAGTAGCAGGGAAGAGACCCAGTACTTC. Based on the CDR3 plus reference TRBV19 and TRBJ2-5, the full variable domain is DGGITQSPKYLFRKEGQNVTLSCEQNLNHDAMYWYRQDPGQGLRLIYYSQIVNDFQKGDIAEGYSVSREKKESFPLTVTSAQKNPTAFYLCASSREETQYFGPGTRLLVL.

This clone has a single count. The chain carries TRBV4-3 and TRBJ1-2, with a possible D match to TRBD1 (6 bases). Trimming pared 5 bases from V and 4 bases from J, leaving 14 bases between. Germline CDR1 and CDR2: LGHNA and YSLEER. CDR3 length: 14 residues. Here the CDR3 reads CASSKNRVVYGYTF. CDR3 in DNA: TGCGCCAGCAGCAAAAACAGGGTTGTCTATGGCTACACCTTC.

The rearrangement joins TRBV7-9 to TRBJ1-1, with D perhaps TRBD1 (6 bases). This CDR3 is 13 amino acids long. The ends were cut back, 0 bases at V and 7 bases at J, with 9 bases in the middle. Germline lookup yields CDR1 SEHNR and CDR2 FQNEAQ (reference sequence). This chain's CDR3 is CASSLAGGIEAFF. The CDR3 DNA reads as TGTGCCAGCAGCTTAGCAGGGGGTATTGAAGCTTTCTTT. The full variable domain, completed using reference TRBV7-9 and TRBJ1-1, is DTGVSQNPRHKITKRGQNVTFRCDPISEHNRLYWYRQTLGQGPEFLTYFQNEAQLEKSRLLSDRFSAERPKGSFSTLEIQRTEQGDSAMYLCASSLAGGIEAFFGQGTRLTVV.

V gene TRBV30 combines with J gene TRBJ1-6; perhaps TRBD1 as D (5 bases). CDR3 length equals 17 residues. V lost 3 bases, J lost 1 base, and 16 bases lay in between. Germline V lookup: CDR1 GTSNPN, CDR2 SVGIG (reference sequence). In DNA, the CDR3 is TGTGCCTGGAGGGTAGGGCCCGGGGGGTCCTATAATTCACCCCTCCACTTT. Translation gives CAWRVGPGGSYNSPLHF.

The chain couples TRBV19 to TRBJ2-5; D possibly corresponds to TRBD1 (6 bases). V lost 6 bases and J lost 2, with 13 bases in between. The CDR3 covers 14 residues. Germline-derived CDR1 and CDR2 are LNHDA and SQIVND (reference sequence). The CDR3 sequence is CASSTQGRQETQYF. The DNA for the CDR3 is TGTGCCAGTAGCACGCAGGGGCGTCAAGAGACCCAGTACTTC.

The chain is built from TRBV13 and TRBJ2-7; D remains ambiguous. CDR1 and CDR2 from the germline V gene are PRHDT and FYEKMQ (reference sequence). Trimming pared 5 bases from V and 3 bases from J, leaving 11 bases between. CDR3 size: 13 residues. CDR3 in amino acids: CASSNRLHYEQYF. CDR3 coding DNA: TGTGCCAGCAGCAATCGACTTCACTACGAGCAGTACTTC.

This clone came up a few times. This chain joins TRBV5-1 and TRBJ2-3; D ambiguous. Germline CDR1 SGHRS, CDR2 YFSETQ. The CDR3 loop spans 15 amino acids. The germline V and J ends were trimmed by 3 bases and 2 bases, with 13 bases remaining between them. The CDR3 DNA reads TGCGCCAGCAGCTGGAGTGGTACGAACACAGATACGCAGTATTTT. Protein product: CASSWSGTNTDTQYF.

V and J are TRBV19 and TRBJ2-1; tentative D call: TRBD1 (6 bases). Per the germline V gene, CDR1 is LNHDA and CDR2 is SQIVND (reference sequence). The CDR3 totals 13 residues. V dropped 7 bases and J dropped 6 bases, with 13 bases sitting between them. In DNA, the CDR3 is TGTGCCAGTAAGGGGACACCAGGCAATGAGCAGTTCTTC. It encodes CASKGTPGNEQFF.

This chain connects TRBV7-9 to TRBJ2-7; 7 positions agree with TRBD1. Trimming took 5 bases from V and 5 from J; bases not matched to a gene: 9. CDR1 and CDR2 (germline): SEHNR, FQNEAQ (reference sequence). The CDR3 runs 14 residues. The CDR3 DNA reads as TGTGCCAGCAGCCCAAGGACAGGACTTCACGAGCAGTACTTC. Its translation: CASSPRTGLHEQYF.

The gene calls are TRBV4-2 and TRBJ2-2, with 8 bases identical to TRBD2. The CDR3 loop spans 13 amino acids. V dropped 7 bases and J dropped 7; count of bases not matched to a gene: 5. Germline CDR1 LGHNA, CDR2 YNFKEQ. The CDR3 sequence is CASTDGGDGELFF. The CDR3 DNA follows: TGTGCCAGCACCGACGGGGGGGACGGGGAGCTGTTTTTT.

This clone was counted once. The chain couples TRBV6-5 to TRBJ2-7, with TRBD1 identical over 9 bases. Germline CDR1 reads MNHEY; CDR2 reads SVGAGI. This CDR3 region has 13 residues. V shed 6 bases, J shed 3 bases, and the junction held 3 bases outside the gene matches. The CDR3 region has the DNA TGTGCCAGCAGCGACAGGGGGTTCTACGAGCAGTACTTC. It translates to CASSDRGFYEQYF.

This clone has just a few counts. In DNA, the CDR3 is TGTGCCAGCAGCTTAGATGCCCGAGCTAGCGGGAGGGCCGAGCAGTACTTC. Encoded protein: CASSLDARASGRAEQYF. V gene TRBV11-2 combines with J gene TRBJ2-7; TRBD2 aligns across 12 bases. CDR3 length: 17 amino acids. J was trimmed by 6 bases and V by 0 bases; bases with no gene match: 9. The V gene's germline CDR1 is SGHAT and CDR2 FQNNGV.

This chain joins TRBV3-1 (or the pseudogene TRBV3-2) and TRBJ1-4, with D possibly TRBD1 on 6 matching bases. The CDR3 covers 17 residues. CDR1 LGHDT and CDR2 YNNKEL come from the germline V gene (reference sequence). Trimming stripped 4 bases from V and 8 bases from J, with 23 bases between. CDR3 residues: CASSLLPGKGGWEKLFF. The CDR3 DNA reads as TGTGCCAGCAGCCTACTCCCCGGTAAAGGGGGATGGGAAAAACTGTTTTTT.

The rearrangement links TRBV27 to TRBJ1-2, with D possibly being TRBD1 (5 bases). There are 15 residues in the CDR3. CDR1 is MNHEY and CDR2 is SMNVEV in the germline V gene (reference sequence). Trimming stripped 4 bases from V and 0 bases from J, with 12 bases between. The CDR3: CASSSLTETNYGYTF. CDR3 sequence (DNA): TGTGCCAGCAGTTCCTTGACAGAGACTAACTATGGCTACACCTTC.

This clone was counted a single time. This chain joins TRBV27 and TRBJ1-2, with D unresolved. CDR1 and CDR2 from the germline V gene are MNHEY and SMNVEV (reference sequence). The CDR3 has 16 residues. Trimming took 11 bases from V and 0 from J, leaving 22 bases between them. CDR3 DNA: TGTGCCCGGAGGACCCGTGCCGCATCAGCTAACTATGGCTACACCTTC. The encoded protein is CARRTRAASANYGYTF.